The rows below give T cell receptor beta chains drawn from one sample of a study of spatial heterogeneity in lung cancer. Via MiXCR, TCRdb re-called the 5' RACE reads, giving one row per CDR3 protein. The data hold 40,000 to 45,000 distinct CDR3 sequences, with roughly 13% observed a single time. This specimen consisted of PBMCs, obtained at surgery. These receptors were obtained from a male donor with early-stage non-small cell lung cancer. Each CDR3 is given with its conserved first and last residue. The D gene is left open where the match is weak. Part of the rows lack a size; the others show once, few, many or a class for expanded clones.

DNA: TGTGCCAGCAGCTCAGCCGACAATGAGCAGTTCTTC; CDR3: CASSSADNEQFF; J: TRBJ2-1; D: .; size: many; V: TRBV5-6
DNA: TGCAGCGTTGAGGGCCTAGCGGGAGGCCACAATGAGCAGTTCTTC; CDR3: CSVEGLAGGHNEQFF; J: TRBJ2-1; D: TRBD2; size: many; V: TRBV29-1
DNA: TGCGCCAGCAGCCAAGGTGGGGGGCGCGGCAATCAGCCCCAGCATTTT; CDR3: CASSQGGGRGNQPQHF; J: TRBJ1-5; D: .; size: many; V: TRBV4-1
DNA: TGTGCCAGCAGCTCCTCTCTGAAAAACATTCAGTACTTC; CDR3: CASSSSLKNIQYF; J: TRBJ2-4; D: .; size: few; V: TRBV5-4
DNA: TGCGTCAGCAGCAGAAACCGAAACTTTAGGGATGAGCAGTTCTTC; CDR3: CVSSRNRNFRDEQFF; J: TRBJ2-1; D: .; size: .; V: TRBV7-8
DNA: TGTGCCAGCTCACCACCCCAGCCTATAGCGAACACTGAAGCTTTCTTT; CDR3: CASSPPQPIANTEAFF; J: TRBJ1-1; D: .; size: .; V: TRBV18
DNA: TGTGCCAGCAGCTTAGGCAGGGGGCACCCCTCCGAGCAGTACTTC; CDR3: CASSLGRGHPSEQYF; J: TRBJ2-7; D: TRBD1; size: .; V: TRBV7-2
DNA: TGTGCCAGCAGTTGGCCCGGACAGGGCGGCACTGAAGCTTTCTTT; CDR3: CASSWPGQGGTEAFF; J: TRBJ1-1; D: TRBD1; size: many; V: TRBV6-5
DNA: TGTGCCAGCAGTTCCTTCGGGAGCCCCCAGTACTTC; CDR3: CASSSFGSPQYF; J: TRBJ2-7; D: .; size: .; V: TRBV12-3/TRBV12-4
DNA: TGTGCCAGCAGTTTTCTCTTGGGAGTTAGATCCTACGAGCAGTACTTC; CDR3: CASSFLLGVRSYEQYF; J: TRBJ2-7; D: .; size: .; V: TRBV6-1
DNA: TGTGCCAGCAGCTTTACCGGTGTCACCTACGAGCAGTACTTC; CDR3: CASSFTGVTYEQYF; J: TRBJ2-7; D: .; size: many; V: TRBV7-9
DNA: TGTGCCAGCAGCCCGCGCAGGGATCAAGAGACCCAGTACTTC; CDR3: CASSPRRDQETQYF; J: TRBJ2-5; D: .; size: few; V: TRBV7-9
DNA: TGTGCCAGCAGTTACTTACTCGCCGGGACTAGGGGCGTAGCTGAGCAGTTCTTC; CDR3: CASSYLLAGTRGVAEQFF; J: TRBJ2-1; D: TRBD2; size: .; V: TRBV6-6
DNA: TGTGCCAGCCTCGGGGGCGCGAACACCGGGGAGCTGTTTTTT; CDR3: CASLGGANTGELFF; J: TRBJ2-2; D: .; size: .; V: TRBV27
DNA: TGCGCCAGCAGCCAAGAGGACAGGTTGACCGAGCAGTACTTC; CDR3: CASSQEDRLTEQYF; J: TRBJ2-7; D: TRBD1; size: .; V: TRBV4-1
DNA: TGTGCCAGCGGTCCTCTTGGGACCTACGAGCAGTACTTC; CDR3: CASGPLGTYEQYF; J: TRBJ2-7; D: .; size: many; V: TRBV27
DNA: TGCAGCGTGCCAAGGGACAGGAATCAAGAGACCCAGTACTTC; CDR3: CSVPRDRNQETQYF; J: TRBJ2-5; D: TRBD1; size: .; V: TRBV29-1
DNA: TGCGCCAGCAGCTCCCGGACGAACTACAATGAGCAGTTCTTC; CDR3: CASSSRTNYNEQFF; J: TRBJ2-1; D: .; size: few; V: TRBV5-1
DNA: TGTGCCAGCAGCTTAGCGCAGCGGTTCATCCAAGAGACCCAGTACTTC; CDR3: CASSLAQRFIQETQYF; J: TRBJ2-5; D: .; size: many; V: TRBV7-6
DNA: TGTGCCAGCAGCTTAAGTCCGGGAGAGACCCAGTACTTC; CDR3: CASSLSPGETQYF; J: TRBJ2-5; D: .; size: .; V: TRBV7-6
DNA: TGTGCCAGCAGTTTTTTGATAGGCGCGGGCCCGGGGGAGACCCAGTACTTC; CDR3: CASSFLIGAGPGETQYF; J: TRBJ2-5; D: .; size: many; V: TRBV12-3/TRBV12-4
DNA: TGCGCCAGCAGCTTTCGCGCTAGCGGGGCCGGCTCCTACAATGAGCAGTTCTTC; CDR3: CASSFRASGAGSYNEQFF; J: TRBJ2-1; D: TRBD2; size: many; V: TRBV5-1
DNA: TGTGCCAGCAGTTTATGGGGCGGAGGAGGAGAGACCCAGTACTTC; CDR3: CASSLWGGGGETQYF; J: TRBJ2-5; D: .; size: .; V: TRBV27
DNA: TGCGCCAGCAGCCCGAGTGAAGAGACCCAGTACTTC; CDR3: CASSPSEETQYF; J: TRBJ2-5; D: .; size: few; V: TRBV5-1
DNA: TGCGCCAGCAGCTTAGCGGGGTTTGGCGATGAGCAGTTCTTC; CDR3: CASSLAGFGDEQFF; J: TRBJ2-1; D: TRBD2; size: few; V: TRBV5-1
DNA: TGCAGCTCTGGGACTAGCGGAGCTTACAATGAGCAGTTCTTC; CDR3: CSSGTSGAYNEQFF; J: TRBJ2-1; D: TRBD2; size: many; V: TRBV29-1
DNA: TGTGCCACCAGCAGAAGAACAGGGATCCCTAATCAGCCCCAGCATTTT; CDR3: CATSRRTGIPNQPQHF; J: TRBJ1-5; D: .; size: .; V: TRBV15
DNA: TGCAGTGCTACCCCACTAGCGGGCCGCACAGATACGCAGTATTTT; CDR3: CSATPLAGRTDTQYF; J: TRBJ2-3; D: TRBD2; size: few; V: TRBV20-1
DNA: TGTGCCAGCAGTCACATTGTGGGTGAGCAGTTCTTC; CDR3: CASSHIVGEQFF; J: TRBJ2-1; D: .; size: many; V: TRBV6-2/TRBV6-3
DNA: TGTGCCAGCAGCTCTCGTGAGATCGGCACAGATACGCAGTATTTT; CDR3: CASSSREIGTDTQYF; J: TRBJ2-3; D: .; size: few; V: TRBV5-4
DNA: TGCAGCGTTAGGAGACAGGGGACTTACGAGCAGTACTTC; CDR3: CSVRRQGTYEQYF; J: TRBJ2-7; D: TRBD1; size: .; V: TRBV29-1
DNA: TGCGCCAGCAGCTTGGGAGATTTTAGCAATCAGCCCCAGCATTTT; CDR3: CASSLGDFSNQPQHF; J: TRBJ1-5; D: .; size: few; V: TRBV5-1
DNA: TGCGCCAGCAGCTTATGGACTAGCGGACTTAGCACAGATACGCAGTATTTT; CDR3: CASSLWTSGLSTDTQYF; J: TRBJ2-3; D: TRBD2; size: few; V: TRBV5-1
DNA: TGTGCCAGCTCACGGGGACTAGCGGGGGACTACGAGCAGTACTTC; CDR3: CASSRGLAGDYEQYF; J: TRBJ2-7; D: TRBD2; size: few; V: TRBV18
DNA: TGTGCCAGCATCCCCTCCGGGAAACCCTACGAGCAGTACTTC; CDR3: CASIPSGKPYEQYF; J: TRBJ2-7; D: .; size: .; V: TRBV28
DNA: TGTGCCAGCAGTTCAATGGCAGGCGATGGCTACACCTTC; CDR3: CASSSMAGDGYTF; J: TRBJ1-2; D: .; size: .; V: TRBV7-3
DNA: TGTGCCACCAGTGCCGTAAATGAAGATGAGCAGTTCTTC; CDR3: CATSAVNEDEQFF; J: TRBJ2-1; D: .; size: .; V: TRBV24-1